This entry lists 16 T cell receptor beta chains sequenced from one sample in a study of blood T cells in healthy people across ages. A second PCR, run for about 7 to 12 cycles, used a sample-barcoded 5' primer plus a J-beta primer mix. MiXCR, run by TCRdb on the 5' RACE reads, gives a single entry per CDR3 protein. The sample includes some 900,000 distinct CDR3 sequences, around 46% of them seen just once. Source material: blood. The source of these receptors is a young man in good health.

The table lists this clonotype with a few counts. This sequence joins TRBV2 and TRBJ2-4; weak D call: TRBD2 (6 bases). The CDR3 runs 14 residues. V lost 7 bases and J 3 bases, leaving 13 bases between the germline ends. The germline CDR1 and CDR2 sequences are SNHLY and FYNNEI. In DNA, the CDR3 is TGTGCCAGCATGGGAGGACGGCTCAAAAACATTCAGTACTTC. This sequence encodes CASMGGRLKNIQYF.

This clonotype has only a few counts. The rearrangement uses TRBV10-2 and TRBJ2-2, with TRBD2 matching 13 bases. The V gene end was trimmed by 6 bases and the J gene end by 6 bases; junction bases not matched to a gene: 7. Germline lookup yields CDR1 WSHSY and CDR2 SAAADI. The CDR3 spans 16 residues. The CDR3 spells CASRGTSGGAAGELFF. DNA of the CDR3: TGCGCCAGCAGGGGAACTAGCGGGGGGGCTGCCGGGGAGCTGTTTTTT.

This chain joins TRBV7-2 and TRBJ2-2; 8 bases line up with TRBD2. The CDR3 consists of 17 residues. The germline V gene has CDR1 SGHTA and CDR2 FQGNSA. V shed 5 bases, J shed 0 bases, and the junction held 8 bases outside the gene matches. The CDR3 region has the DNA TGTGCCAGCAGCCCAAGGAGCGGGGGACCGAACACCGGGGAGCTGTTTTTT. This sequence encodes CASSPRSGGPNTGELFF.

This clonotype was seen a few times. This chain uses TRBV4-1 with TRBJ2-3; 8 bases map to TRBD1. Per germline, CDR1 MGHRA and CDR2 YSYEKL. V shed 4 bases and J 0 bases; nucleotides not matched to a gene: 18. The CDR3 length is 20 residues. The CDR3 reads CASSPRTGLKGYSSTDTQYF. Here the CDR3 DNA reads TGCGCCAGCAGCCCCCGGACAGGGCTCAAGGGGTATTCTAGCACAGATACGCAGTATTTT.

This clonotype was detected once. The chain is built from TRBV27 and TRBJ2-1; perhaps TRBD1 as D (6 bases). Germline V gene data show CDR1 as MNHEY and CDR2 as SMNVEV (reference sequence). The CDR3 is 15 residues long. The V end lost 4 bases, the J end lost 0 bases, and 10 bases lay between the germline ends. The DNA of the CDR3 is TGTGCCAGCAGTTCAGGACAGTACTCCTACAATGAGCAGTTCTTC. Translating gives CASSSGQYSYNEQFF.

This chain uses TRBV28 with TRBJ1-4; 8 positions match TRBD1. With 6 bases clipped from V and 8 bases from J, the junction kept 5 bases outside the gene matches. This CDR3 spans 13 amino acids. Germline CDR1 and CDR2: MDHEN and SYDVKM. CDR3 nucleotide sequence: TGTGCCAGCAGCCCCCGACAGGGGGAAAAACTGTTTTTT. This gives the protein CASSPRQGEKLFF.

The chain recombines TRBV12-3 or TRBV12-4 with TRBJ1-2, with 7 bases aligning to TRBD1. Trimming took 8 bases from V and 7 from J; bases not matched to a gene: 16. There are 15 residues in the CDR3. The CDR3 protein is CASRGRDSPTGGYTF. The CDR3, as DNA: TGTGCCAGCCGTGGCAGGGACAGCCCCACCGGTGGCTACACCTTC.

The J gene is TRBJ1-5, the V gene TRBV7-6, with D perhaps matching TRBD1 (5 bases). V was pared by 1 base and J by 0 bases, with 16 bases between. The CDR3 is made up of 18 amino acids. The germline V gene has CDR1 SGHVS and CDR2 FNYEAQ. Here the CDR3 reads CASSLDLGGDYSNQPQHF. The DNA of the CDR3 is TGTGCCAGCAGCTTAGATCTGGGGGGGGACTATAGCAATCAGCCCCAGCATTTT.

This clonotype was detected a few times. The chain recombines TRBV6-5 with TRBJ2-1, with 8 bases fitting TRBD1. Germline CDR1 MNHEY, CDR2 SVGAGI. The trim removed 2 bases at V and 2 bases at J, leaving 8 bases unmatched. This CDR3 has 17 residues. CDR3 sequence (DNA): TGTGCCAGCAGTTACCGAGGGGACAGGAGCCCCTACAATGAGCAGTTCTTC. Its protein is CASSYRGDRSPYNEQFF.

This clonotype was seen a few times. The chain links TRBV6-6 to TRBJ2-7, with D possibly matching TRBD2 (5 bases). V shed 7 bases and J shed 5 bases, with 15 bases lying between them. The CDR3 contains 13 residues. Germline lookup yields CDR1 MNHNY and CDR2 SVGAGI (reference sequence). CDR3 DNA sequence: TGTGCCAGCACGAGTTCGGGAACGAACGAGCAGTACTTC. Amino acid sequence: CASTSSGTNEQYF.

J is TRBJ1-2 and V is TRBV7-2; 8 bases fit TRBD1. The CDR3 has 15 amino acids. V shed 5 bases, J shed 1 base, and the junction held 6 bases outside the gene matches. Germline V lookup: CDR1 SGHTA, CDR2 FQGNSA. CDR3 amino acids: CASSPQTGDNYGYTF. CDR3 sequence (DNA): TGTGCCAGCAGCCCCCAGACAGGGGATAACTATGGCTACACCTTC.

Only a few counts were recorded for this clonotype. The CDR3: CASSERGANTGELFF. The CDR3 bases are TGTGCCAGCAGTGAAAGGGGCGCGAACACCGGGGAGCTGTTTTTT. The rearrangement uses TRBV2 and TRBJ2-2, with D possibly TRBD1 on 5 matching bases. The CDR3 has 15 residues. Trimming shortened V by 2 bases and J by 0 bases, and 7 bases separated the two germline ends. The V gene's germline CDR1 is SNHLY and CDR2 FYNNEI.

The chain combines TRBV30 with TRBJ2-7, with D possibly being TRBD2 (6 bases). This CDR3 region has 12 residues. The germline gives CDR1 GTSNPN, CDR2 SVGIG (reference sequence). V was pared by 5 bases and J by 6 bases, with 14 bases between. In DNA, the CDR3 is TGTGCCTGGGGACTAACCATGGGCGAGCAGTACTTC. Protein product: CAWGLTMGEQYF.

V gene TRBV9 combines with J gene TRBJ2-1; 11 positions match TRBD2. The CDR3 totals 15 residues. Germline V gene data show CDR1 as SGDLS and CDR2 as YYNGEE. V was clipped by 4 bases and J by 7 bases; unmatched bases: 7. CDR3 residues: CASSKLAGGPNEQFF. Written as DNA, the CDR3 is TGTGCCAGCAGCAAGCTAGCGGGGGGTCCAAATGAGCAGTTCTTC.

The V and J genes are TRBV20-1 and TRBJ2-5; D gene ambiguous. The CDR3 contains 12 residues. Germline lookup yields CDR1 DFQATT and CDR2 SNEGSKA (reference sequence). With 3 bases removed from V and 2 bases from J, the gap between germline ends came to 7 bases. CDR3 amino acids: CSARQWQETQYF. CDR3 coding DNA: TGCAGTGCTAGGCAGTGGCAAGAGACCCAGTACTTC.

In regard to this clonotype: A much larger clone sits a single nucleotide away, making a read error possible. The CDR3 carries no conserved terminal phenylalanine or tryptophan, so it likely arises from a read error. This chain joins TRBV9 and TRBJ2-7; TRBD2 is a possible D gene (6 bases). V shed 3 bases and J shed 3 bases, with 13 bases lying between them. From germline, CDR1 is SGDLS and CDR2 YYNGEE. There are 14 residues in the CDR3. The DNA for the CDR3 is TGTGCCAGCAGCGGGGGACTGACGAGCTACGAGCAGTACTCC. This translates into CASSGGLTSYEQYS.